Following are 21 T cell receptor beta chains from one sample sequenced in a study of blood T cell repertoires in COVID-19. Some clones are missing from TCRdb's copy, which holds only in-frame ones; the method was immunoSEQ multiplex PCR. Of around 190,000 clones in the sample, roughly 87% are singletons; the top ten hold over 9%. The sequenced sample consisted of PBMCs or T cells enriched from blood (not recorded which). The receptors derive from a man in his late teens or twenties with acute COVID-19.

The CDR3 nucleotides are TGTGCCAGCAGTTTATGGGGAGGGGCTGAAGCTTTCTTT. Its translation: CASSLWGGAEAFF. This rearrangement joins TRBV27 to TRBJ1-1; tentative D call: TRBD1 (5 bases). Trimming took 1 base from V and 6 from J, leaving 9 bases between them. The CDR3 totals 13 residues. Per the germline V gene, CDR1 is MNHEY and CDR2 is SMNVEV (reference sequence).

This rearrangement joins TRBV6-5 to TRBJ1-2, with 10 bases fitting TRBD1. CDR1 is MNHEY and CDR2 is SVGAGI in the germline V gene. Germline trimming cut 8 bases from V and 7 bases from J; bases unmatched to any gene: 10. The CDR3 has 14 amino acids. The CDR3 bases are TGTGCCAGCTCCCAATCGGACAGGGGGGTTGGCTACACCTTC. It codes for CASSQSDRGVGYTF.

About this clone itself: The sample holds other DNA sequences that translate to the same CDR3. The chain links TRBV27 to TRBJ1-6, with D possibly being TRBD1 (6 bases). The CDR3 covers 14 residues. Germline V CDR1 and CDR2: MNHEY, SMNVEV (reference sequence). V was cut by 2 bases and J by 4 bases, with 6 bases left in between. CDR3 coding DNA: TGTGCCAGCAGTTTAACAGGGTATAATTCACCCCTCCACTTT. This encodes CASSLTGYNSPLHF.

This sequence joins TRBV11-2 and TRBJ2-7; 9 bases are shared with TRBD1. The CDR3 sequence is 16 residues long. The junction had 12 bases not matched to a gene; V was cut back by 5 bases and J by 4 bases. CDR1 and CDR2 from the germline V gene are SGHAT and FQNNGV. The CDR3 sequence is CASSPLRDRAWYEQYF. The CDR3 DNA reads as TGTGCCAGCAGCCCCCTCCGGGACAGGGCCTGGTACGAGCAGTACTTC.

The chain links TRBV28 to TRBJ1-2, with a possible D match to TRBD1 (5 bases). Germline assignment: CDR1 MDHEN and CDR2 SYDVKM. This CDR3 has 13 residues. V lost 6 bases to trimming and J lost 0 bases, with 8 bases between them. The CDR3 region is CASRQGANYGYTF. CDR3 nucleotide sequence: TGTGCCAGCAGGCAAGGGGCTAACTATGGCTACACCTTC.

The chain recombines TRBV27 with TRBJ2-7; D not certain. Germline CDR1 MNHEY, CDR2 SMNVEV (reference sequence). V was clipped by 2 bases and J by 3 bases, with 14 bases between them. CDR3 length: 15 residues. In DNA, the CDR3 is TGTGCCAGCAGTTTAGAAGCACCCTTTTTCTACGAGCAGTACTTC. Translating it yields CASSLEAPFFYEQYF.

The chain combines TRBV9 with TRBJ1-3, with a tentative D call TRBD1 (5 bases). Trimming cost V 6 bases and J 0 bases, with 10 bases left between them. The CDR3 extends over 14 amino acids. In germline, CDR1 is SGDLS, CDR2 YYNGEE. The CDR3 sequence is CASTGDLSGNTIYF. The CDR3 coding sequence is TGTGCCAGCACGGGGGATCTCTCTGGAAACACCATATATTTT.

This clone has only one observation. The V gene is TRBV4-1, the J gene TRBJ2-7; tentatively, D is TRBD1 (5 bases). CDR1 and CDR2 from the germline V gene are MGHRA and YSYEKL. The CDR3 length is 14 residues. Trimming took off 1 base at V and 6 bases at J, with 13 bases between the two ends. The CDR3 DNA is TGCGCCAGCAGCCAAGGCATGTCAGGGCCCGAGCAGTACTTC. Protein: CASSQGMSGPEQYF.

The rearrangement joins TRBV28 to TRBJ1-2; a possible D gene is TRBD1 (6 bases). The ends were cut back, 6 bases at V and 2 bases at J, with 13 bases in the middle. This CDR3 is 14 amino acids long. Germline CDR1 and CDR2: MDHEN and SYDVKM. The CDR3: CASSVAGTNYGYTF. The CDR3 DNA follows: TGTGCCAGCAGCGTTGCCGGGACAAACTATGGCTACACCTTC.

The chain recombines TRBV7-3 with TRBJ2-2; D unresolved. Trimming stripped 10 bases from V and 5 bases from J, with 11 bases between. The CDR3 has 12 residues. Germline assignment: CDR1 SGHTA and CDR2 FQGTGA. This chain's CDR3 is CATRTLTGELFF. The CDR3 nucleotides read TGTGCCACCCGCACACTAACCGGGGAGCTGTTTTTT.

The chain has TRBV12-5 and TRBJ2-7; no firm D call. This CDR3 spans 12 amino acids. Between the trimmed V and J ends, which lost 1 base and 2 bases, there was a span of 3 bases. The germline CDR1 and CDR2 sequences are LGHNT and FRNRAP. CDR3 in DNA: TGTGCTAGTGGTTTGGAGCCCTACGAGCAGTACTTC. It encodes CASGLEPYEQYF.

J is TRBJ2-5 and V is TRBV27, with 9 bases lining up with TRBD1. V lost 7 bases, J lost 2 bases, and 11 bases stayed unmatched. The CDR3 loop spans 16 amino acids. Germline CDR1 reads MNHEY; CDR2 reads SMNVEV (reference sequence). This CDR3 reads CASNPGTGLFQETQYF. CDR3 bases: TGTGCCAGCAACCCCGGGACAGGGCTTTTTCAAGAGACCCAGTACTTC.

The chain is built from TRBV3-1 (or the pseudogene TRBV3-2) and TRBJ2-3, with 8 positions matching TRBD2. CDR3 size: 19 residues. Germline CDR1 is LGHDT and CDR2 is YNNKEL (reference sequence). Trimming cost V 0 bases and J 2 bases; bases outside gene matches: 13. The CDR3 protein is CASSQDPALGLVDTDTQYF. The CDR3, as DNA: TGTGCCAGCAGCCAAGACCCCGCCCTGGGACTAGTGGACACAGATACGCAGTATTTT.

The chain carries TRBV9 and TRBJ2-1; 8 bases match TRBD2. The V gene's germline CDR1 is SGDLS and CDR2 YYNGEE. The CDR3 is 16 residues long. The V and J ends lost 3 bases and 2 bases, in that order; junction bases with no gene match: 7. For the CDR3, the DNA is TGTGCCAGCAGCGGGCCCGGGACTAGTCCCTACAATGAGCAGTTCTTC. Residues: CASSGPGTSPYNEQFF.

A single count supports this clone. The chain employs TRBV27 and TRBJ2-4; unclear D gene. This CDR3 is 20 amino acids long. Trimming left V 0 bases short and J 4 bases short, with 25 bases between. Germline V lookup: CDR1 MNHEY, CDR2 SMNVEV (reference sequence). For the CDR3, the DNA is TGTGCCAGCAGTTTATCTGCGGAGCTACGTAAGAGACGACGGAAAAACATTCAGTACTTC. Translated: CASSLSAELRKRRRKNIQYF.

The chain recombines TRBV3-1 (or the pseudogene TRBV3-2) with TRBJ2-3, with D tentatively TRBD2 (6 bases). The germline V and J ends were trimmed by 0 bases and 4 bases, with 14 bases remaining between them. The CDR3 runs to 16 residues. Germline loops: CDR1 LGHDT, CDR2 YNNKEL (reference sequence). CDR3 DNA sequence: TGTGCCAGCAGCCAAGAAGGACTATTACGCGCAGATACGCAGTATTTT. Amino acid sequence: CASSQEGLLRADTQYF.

In DNA, the CDR3 is TGTGCCAGCAGCGTACGCGGGGCCTCCTACAATGAGCAGTTCTTC. Translated, it gives CASSVRGASYNEQFF. This sequence joins TRBV9 and TRBJ2-1; maybe TRBD2 (6 bases). V lost 1 base and J lost 0, with 8 bases in between. The germline CDR1 and CDR2 sequences are SGDLS and YYNGEE. CDR3 length: 15 residues.

The chain employs TRBV28 and TRBJ1-5, with D hard to call. CDR3 length: 19 amino acids. From germline, CDR1 is MDHEN and CDR2 SYDVKM. V was clipped by 4 bases and J by 2 bases, with 24 bases between them. The CDR3 coding sequence is TGTGCCAGCAGTTCATGGGGAGGGTTGGGTTCGAGCGGCAATCAGCCCCAGCATTTT. It codes for CASSSWGGLGSSGNQPQHF.

This rearrangement joins TRBV28 to TRBJ2-1; weak D call: TRBD1 (6 bases). The germline CDR1 and CDR2 sequences are MDHEN and SYDVKM. This CDR3 is 13 amino acids long. Trimming pared 7 bases from V and 5 bases from J, leaving 12 bases between. CDR3 DNA: TGTGCCAGCACCCAGGACAGCGACAATGAGCAGTTCTTC. It is translated as CASTQDSDNEQFF.

The CDR3 DNA is TGTGCCAGCAGTTCAGGGTCCAATCAGCCCCAGCATTTT. Amino acid sequence: CASSSGSNQPQHF. The rearrangement uses TRBV28 and TRBJ1-5; D may be TRBD1 (5 bases). The CDR3 has 13 residues. With 4 bases removed from V and 3 bases from J, the gap between germline ends came to 7 bases. Germline CDR1 is MDHEN and CDR2 is SYDVKM.

The chain is built from TRBV25-1 and TRBJ2-7, with TRBD1 matching over 9 bases. The V and J ends lost 4 bases and 4 bases, in that order; junction bases with no gene match: 8. The CDR3 sequence is 15 residues long. Germline assignment: CDR1 MGHDK and CDR2 SYGVNS. CDR3 bases: TGTGCCAGCAGTGCACCGGGACAGGGTGCTTACGAGCAGTACTTC. Translation gives CASSAPGQGAYEQYF.